Each of the 29 T cell receptor beta chains below was sequenced from the same sample in a study of shared clonotypes between healthy human individuals (dated by TCRdb to 2020 to 2021). Libraries were built with the immunoSEQ multiplex PCR assay. Drawn from immuneACCESS, this table holds only the in-frame rearrangements with V and J called that TCRdb kept. Clones are partly lost; checked studies trace under half to an unresolved V gene and leave the rest unexplained. Recorded for this sample are about 2 million clones; about 95% of them occurred a single time. The ten largest clonotypes hold 0.85% to 1.3% of the sample. CD8 naive samples consisted of CD45RO-negative cells that were positively selected for CCR7, yielding a CD45RA+CCR7+ population without TemRA cells. The specimen was naive CD8+ T cells sorted from blood. Per the publication, the cell subset or site label means: CD45RA+CCR7+. The receptor set was obtained from a man aged 18 to 29 in good health.

This clone showed up just once. The chain is built from TRBV6-4 and TRBJ2-2; the D gene is possibly TRBD2 (6 bases). CDR3 length: 14 residues. The germline V gene has CDR1 MRHNA and CDR2 SNTAGT. Trimming took off 4 bases at V and 3 bases at J, with 9 bases between the two ends. Here the CDR3 DNA reads TGTGCCAGCAGTGGGAGGGACGACACCGGGGAGCTGTTTTTT. Its translation: CASSGRDDTGELFF.

The chain couples TRBV13 to TRBJ2-7; D call uncertain. The CDR3 covers 13 residues. Germline V gene data show CDR1 as PRHDT and CDR2 as FYEKMQ (reference sequence). V lost 3 bases and J lost 5, with 11 bases in between. This CDR3 reads CASSFSENDEQYF. CDR3 DNA sequence: TGTGCCAGCAGCTTTTCCGAAAACGACGAGCAGTACTTC.

The V and J genes are TRBV15 and TRBJ1-2, with no clear D. The germline V gene has CDR1 LNHNV and CDR2 YYDKDF (reference sequence). The V end was cut by 4 bases, the J end by 3 bases, with 9 bases between. CDR3 size: 13 residues. The CDR3 spells CATSTRLHYGYTF. The CDR3 region has the DNA TGTGCCACCAGCACACGACTGCACTATGGCTACACCTTC.

The rearrangement uses TRBV27 and TRBJ2-5; D is possibly TRBD1 (6 bases). The ends were cut back, 5 bases at V and 5 bases at J, with 21 bases in the middle. The V gene's germline CDR1 is MNHEY and CDR2 SMNVEV (reference sequence). The length of the CDR3 is 16 residues. The CDR3 sequence is CASSPSQGESVETQYF. The CDR3 DNA sequence: TGTGCCAGCAGTCCCTCACAGGGTGAAAGCGTCGAGACCCAGTACTTC.

As regards this clone: The same CDR3 can be traced to other DNA sequences in this sample. The genes are TRBV4-1 and TRBJ2-2; 8 nucleotides align to TRBD1. Germline CDR1 MGHRA, CDR2 YSYEKL. The CDR3 is made up of 15 amino acids. V was pared by 5 bases and J by 5 bases, with 7 bases of the junction left unmatched. DNA for the CDR3: TGCGCCAGCAGCTTGCGACAGGGGTTGACCGGGGAGCTGTTTTTT. It codes for CASSLRQGLTGELFF.

Only one count was recorded for this clone. J is TRBJ2-7 and V is TRBV30; D possibly corresponds to TRBD1 (5 bases). Per the germline V gene, CDR1 is GTSNPN and CDR2 is SVGIG (reference sequence). The CDR3 consists of 14 residues. V dropped 8 bases and J dropped 2 bases, with 19 bases sitting between them. CDR3 bases: TGTGCCGTGGACCGCAACAGGCCCACCTACGAGCAGTACTTC. This sequence encodes CAVDRNRPTYEQYF.

The CDR3 loop reads CASSWTDLYEQYF. CDR3 DNA: TGTGCCAGCAGTTGGACTGACCTCTACGAGCAGTACTTC. The gene calls are TRBV27 and TRBJ2-7, with D tentatively TRBD2 (5 bases). Trimming pared 4 bases from V and 3 bases from J, leaving 10 bases between. This CDR3 has 13 amino acids. Germline V gene sequence: CDR1 MNHEY, CDR2 SMNVEV (reference sequence).

The chain uses TRBV9 and TRBJ2-7; D is ambiguous. Trimming took 0 bases from V and 0 from J, leaving 10 bases between them. This CDR3 is 15 amino acids long. Germline V lookup: CDR1 SGDLS, CDR2 YYNGEE. CDR3 DNA: TGTGCCAGCAGCGTAGGAGACACCAGCTCCTACGAGCAGTACTTC. Its translation: CASSVGDTSSYEQYF.

The chain has TRBV7-9 and TRBJ1-4, with D perhaps matching TRBD1 (5 bases). Germline CDR1 and CDR2: SEHNR and FQNEAQ (reference sequence). V dropped 5 bases and J dropped 7 bases, with 17 bases sitting between them. The CDR3 length is 15 residues. The DNA of the CDR3 is TGTGCCAGCAGCCATATCCAGGGCGGGGGTGAAAAACTGTTTTTT. It translates to CASSHIQGGGEKLFF. The full variable domain, with the rest looked up from reference TRBV7-9 and TRBJ1-4, is DTGVSQNPRHKITKRGQNVTFRCDPISEHNRLYWYRQTLGQGPEFLTYFQNEAQLEKSRLLSDRFSAERPKGSFSTLEIQRTEQGDSAMYLCASSHIQGGGEKLFFGSGTQLSVL.

V gene TRBV4-1 combines with J gene TRBJ1-6; 8 bases are a match to TRBD1. The germline gives CDR1 MGHRA, CDR2 YSYEKL. The CDR3 loop spans 16 amino acids. Unmatched junction bases numbered 8, after V lost 4 bases and J lost 6 bases. CDR3 sequence: CASSLSWTGSNSPLHF. The CDR3 nucleotides are TGCGCCAGCAGCCTTTCCTGGACAGGGTCTAATTCACCCCTCCACTTT.

This sequence joins TRBV7-9 and TRBJ2-1; no clear D gene. CDR3 length: 13 amino acids. Germline CDR1 is SEHNR and CDR2 is FQNEAQ (reference sequence). Trimming removed 4 bases from V and 4 bases from J, with 8 bases in between. The CDR3 nucleotides are TGTGCCAGCAGCTCAAGGGCTTACAATGAGCAGTTCTTC. Translation gives CASSSRAYNEQFF. Together with reference TRBV7-9 and TRBJ2-1, the CDR3 gives the full variable domain: DTGVSQNPRHKITKRGQNVTFRCDPISEHNRLYWYRQTLGQGPEFLTYFQNEAQLEKSRLLSDRFSAERPKGSFSTLEIQRTEQGDSAMYLCASSSRAYNEQFFGPGTRLTVL.

The CDR3 DNA reads TGTGCCAGCAGTTTTATTCCCGGACAGGCACCGACTCTGAACACTGAAGCTTTCTTT. Protein sequence: CASSFIPGQAPTLNTEAFF. The V call is TRBV27, the J call TRBJ1-1; 7 positions match TRBD1. CDR3 length equals 19 residues. Germline lookup yields CDR1 MNHEY and CDR2 SMNVEV (reference sequence). V lost 3 bases and J lost 0; bases outside the gene matches: 16.

The gene calls are TRBV28 and TRBJ2-5; TRBD2 aligns across 11 bases. V gave up 6 bases and J gave up 5 bases; unmatched junction bases: 14. The CDR3 sequence is 17 residues long. Germline CDR1 is MDHEN and CDR2 is SYDVKM. CDR3 DNA sequence: TGTGCCAGCAGCCCCAGACTAGCGGGAAGGGGTGGGGAGACCCAGTACTTC. Amino acids: CASSPRLAGRGGETQYF.

This chain uses TRBV5-7 with TRBJ2-7, with a possible D match to TRBD2 (5 bases). TRBV5-7 is treated as an ORF (open reading frame) with a function not yet certain. V lost 3 bases and J lost 3, with 22 bases in between. The CDR3 length is 17 residues. The CDR3: CASSYGLCVAMGYEQYF. CDR3 DNA sequence: TGTGCCAGCAGCTACGGACTGTGCGTGGCAATGGGCTACGAGCAGTACTTC.

This chain links TRBV27 with TRBJ2-7, with TRBD2 matching over 9 bases. This CDR3 comprises 13 residues. V lost 10 bases and J lost 0; bases outside the gene matches: 4. Germline assignment: CDR1 MNHEY and CDR2 SMNVEV (reference sequence). This CDR3 is CATSGGSSYEQYF. The CDR3, as DNA: TGTGCCACCAGCGGGGGGTCCTCCTACGAGCAGTACTTC.

Regarding this clone: The sample contains more than one DNA sequence encoding this CDR3. The chain has TRBV7-2 and TRBJ2-7; D is ambiguous. The CDR3 is 13 amino acids. Per germline, CDR1 SGHTA and CDR2 FQGNSA. Trimming removed 3 bases at V and 4 bases at J, with 10 bases between. The CDR3 sequence: CASSLSPSYEQYF. CDR3 sequence (DNA): TGTGCCAGCAGCTTGAGCCCCAGTTACGAGCAGTACTTC.

The chain employs TRBV9 and TRBJ1-4, with D perhaps matching TRBD1 (5 bases). V dropped 1 base and J dropped 5 bases, with 18 bases sitting between them. This CDR3 region has 17 residues. CDR1 SGDLS and CDR2 YYNGEE come from the germline V gene. CDR3 bases: TGTGCCAGCAGCGTATACCGGGACCTAAATGTCAATGAAAAACTGTTTTTT. Amino acids: CASSVYRDLNVNEKLFF. The variable domain in full, completed from reference TRBV9 and TRBJ1-4, reads DSGVTQTPKHLITATGQRVTLRCSPRSGDLSVYWYQQSLDQGLQFLIQYYNGEERAKGNILERFSAQQFPDLHSELNLSSLELGDSALYFCASSVYRDLNVNEKLFFGSGTQLSVL.

The chain carries TRBV30 and TRBJ2-7, with TRBD2 matching 7 bases. The junction had 8 bases not matched to a gene; V was cut back by 3 bases and J by 3 bases. Germline-derived CDR1 and CDR2 are GTSNPN and SVGIG (reference sequence). This CDR3 is 14 amino acids long. CDR3 sequence: CAWRSRLAGYEQYF. In DNA form, the CDR3 reads TGTGCCTGGAGAAGTCGACTAGCTGGCTACGAGCAGTACTTC.

This clone is a singleton in its sample. At the DNA level, this CDR3 is encoded by other sequences in the same sample as well. This chain links TRBV27 with TRBJ2-7, with D unresolved. Germline values: CDR1 MNHEY, CDR2 SMNVEV (reference sequence). The V gene lost 2 bases and the J gene lost 0 bases, with 8 bases spanning the gap. CDR3 length: 14 amino acids. CDR3 loop: CASSLTGSSYEQYF. Written as DNA, the CDR3 is TGTGCCAGCAGTTTAACCGGGTCCTCCTACGAGCAGTACTTC.

This clone appeared once. The chain has TRBV27 and TRBJ2-7, with 7 bases matching TRBD1. There are 14 residues in the CDR3. The germline CDR1 and CDR2 sequences are MNHEY and SMNVEV (reference sequence). With 2 bases clipped from V and 7 bases from J, the junction kept 8 bases outside the gene matches. DNA for the CDR3: TGTGCCAGCAGTTTACTGGGACAGCACTCGGAGCAGTACTTC. Translating gives CASSLLGQHSEQYF.

This clone was recorded only once. This chain connects TRBV7-9 to TRBJ2-7, with a weak D call TRBD1 (6 bases). V lost 2 bases and J lost 0, with 11 bases in between. Germline values: CDR1 SEHNR, CDR2 FQNEAQ (reference sequence). The CDR3 has 15 residues. This chain's CDR3 is CASSLLGQSSYEQYF. DNA of the CDR3: TGTGCCAGCAGCTTACTAGGACAGAGCTCCTACGAGCAGTACTTC. The full variable domain, completed using reference TRBV7-9 and TRBJ2-7, is DTGVSQNPRHKITKRGQNVTFRCDPISEHNRLYWYRQTLGQGPEFLTYFQNEAQLEKSRLLSDRFSAERPKGSFSTLEIQRTEQGDSAMYLCASSLLGQSSYEQYFGPGTRLTVT.

The genes are TRBV4-2 and TRBJ1-1; a possible D gene is TRBD1 (6 bases). Germline V gives CDR1 LGHNA, CDR2 YNFKEQ. Trimming shortened V by 0 bases and J by 2 bases, and 13 bases separated the two germline ends. The CDR3 spans 16 residues. The chain's CDR3 is CASSQERGGGNTEAFF. CDR3 coding DNA: TGTGCCAGCAGCCAAGAACGGGGAGGGGGTAACACTGAAGCTTTCTTT.

The chain joins TRBV6-5 to TRBJ2-7; TRBD2 aligns across 10 bases. This CDR3 has 14 amino acids. Trimming took 10 bases from V and 5 from J; bases not matched to a gene: 11. The germline V gene encodes CDR1 MNHEY and CDR2 SVGAGI. For the CDR3, the DNA is TGTGCCACTCACTCTAGCGGGAGCGGTGACGAGCAGTACTTC. Its translation: CATHSSGSGDEQYF.

This sequence joins TRBV5-6 and TRBJ1-2; D gene uncertain. This CDR3 comprises 12 residues. V was pared by 6 bases and J by 7 bases, with 13 bases between. In germline, CDR1 is SGHDT, CDR2 YYEEEE. Written as DNA, the CDR3 is TGTGCCAGCACCCTGATTAACGGTGGCTACACCTTC. This sequence encodes CASTLINGGYTF.

This clone has only a few counts. The conserved final phenylalanine or tryptophan is absent from the CDR3, which likely points to a read error. The V and J genes are TRBV6-1 and TRBJ1-2; no clear D gene. Per the germline V gene, CDR1 is MNHNS and CDR2 is SASEGT. The CDR3 has 14 residues. V was shortened by 0 bases and J by 7 bases, with 12 bases between the two germline ends. The CDR3 DNA sequence: TGTGCCAGCAGTGAAGCCAGGATGGCTAGTGGCTACACCTCC. Amino acid sequence: CASSEARMASGYTS.

The chain is built from TRBV7-9 and TRBJ1-6, with 10 bases identical to TRBD1. Germline V lookup: CDR1 SEHNR, CDR2 FQNEAQ (reference sequence). CDR3 length equals 15 residues. V lost 8 bases, J lost 8 bases, and 9 bases stayed unmatched. CDR3 amino acids: CASGPWTGGDSPLHF. DNA for the CDR3: TGTGCCAGCGGCCCTTGGACAGGGGGGGATTCACCCCTCCACTTT.

The CDR3 spells CASSATDRGRGEQYF. The DNA of the CDR3 is TGTGCCAGCAGCGCGACAGACAGGGGGCGAGGCGAGCAGTACTTC. V is TRBV7-9 and J is TRBJ2-7; 10 bases are shared with TRBD1. Germline V gene data show CDR1 as SEHNR and CDR2 as FQNEAQ (reference sequence). V shed 5 bases and J 6 bases; nucleotides not matched to a gene: 10. This CDR3 is 15 amino acids long.

V usage is TRBV28 and J usage is TRBJ2-5; D not resolved. This CDR3 has 12 residues. Trimming cost V 4 bases and J 1 base, with 4 bases left between them. Germline V lookup: CDR1 MDHEN, CDR2 SYDVKM. The CDR3 nucleotides are TGTGCCAGCAGTTCGATCCAAGAGACCCAGTACTTC. This gives the protein CASSSIQETQYF.

This chain uses TRBV5-6 with TRBJ2-7; maybe TRBD2 (5 bases). V lost 7 bases to trimming and J lost 4 bases, with 15 bases between them. This CDR3 comprises 13 residues. The V gene's germline CDR1 is SGHDT and CDR2 YYEEEE. The CDR3 loop reads CASGSPGGYEQYF. The CDR3 DNA sequence: TGTGCCAGCGGTTCCCCAGGCGGGTACGAGCAGTACTTC.